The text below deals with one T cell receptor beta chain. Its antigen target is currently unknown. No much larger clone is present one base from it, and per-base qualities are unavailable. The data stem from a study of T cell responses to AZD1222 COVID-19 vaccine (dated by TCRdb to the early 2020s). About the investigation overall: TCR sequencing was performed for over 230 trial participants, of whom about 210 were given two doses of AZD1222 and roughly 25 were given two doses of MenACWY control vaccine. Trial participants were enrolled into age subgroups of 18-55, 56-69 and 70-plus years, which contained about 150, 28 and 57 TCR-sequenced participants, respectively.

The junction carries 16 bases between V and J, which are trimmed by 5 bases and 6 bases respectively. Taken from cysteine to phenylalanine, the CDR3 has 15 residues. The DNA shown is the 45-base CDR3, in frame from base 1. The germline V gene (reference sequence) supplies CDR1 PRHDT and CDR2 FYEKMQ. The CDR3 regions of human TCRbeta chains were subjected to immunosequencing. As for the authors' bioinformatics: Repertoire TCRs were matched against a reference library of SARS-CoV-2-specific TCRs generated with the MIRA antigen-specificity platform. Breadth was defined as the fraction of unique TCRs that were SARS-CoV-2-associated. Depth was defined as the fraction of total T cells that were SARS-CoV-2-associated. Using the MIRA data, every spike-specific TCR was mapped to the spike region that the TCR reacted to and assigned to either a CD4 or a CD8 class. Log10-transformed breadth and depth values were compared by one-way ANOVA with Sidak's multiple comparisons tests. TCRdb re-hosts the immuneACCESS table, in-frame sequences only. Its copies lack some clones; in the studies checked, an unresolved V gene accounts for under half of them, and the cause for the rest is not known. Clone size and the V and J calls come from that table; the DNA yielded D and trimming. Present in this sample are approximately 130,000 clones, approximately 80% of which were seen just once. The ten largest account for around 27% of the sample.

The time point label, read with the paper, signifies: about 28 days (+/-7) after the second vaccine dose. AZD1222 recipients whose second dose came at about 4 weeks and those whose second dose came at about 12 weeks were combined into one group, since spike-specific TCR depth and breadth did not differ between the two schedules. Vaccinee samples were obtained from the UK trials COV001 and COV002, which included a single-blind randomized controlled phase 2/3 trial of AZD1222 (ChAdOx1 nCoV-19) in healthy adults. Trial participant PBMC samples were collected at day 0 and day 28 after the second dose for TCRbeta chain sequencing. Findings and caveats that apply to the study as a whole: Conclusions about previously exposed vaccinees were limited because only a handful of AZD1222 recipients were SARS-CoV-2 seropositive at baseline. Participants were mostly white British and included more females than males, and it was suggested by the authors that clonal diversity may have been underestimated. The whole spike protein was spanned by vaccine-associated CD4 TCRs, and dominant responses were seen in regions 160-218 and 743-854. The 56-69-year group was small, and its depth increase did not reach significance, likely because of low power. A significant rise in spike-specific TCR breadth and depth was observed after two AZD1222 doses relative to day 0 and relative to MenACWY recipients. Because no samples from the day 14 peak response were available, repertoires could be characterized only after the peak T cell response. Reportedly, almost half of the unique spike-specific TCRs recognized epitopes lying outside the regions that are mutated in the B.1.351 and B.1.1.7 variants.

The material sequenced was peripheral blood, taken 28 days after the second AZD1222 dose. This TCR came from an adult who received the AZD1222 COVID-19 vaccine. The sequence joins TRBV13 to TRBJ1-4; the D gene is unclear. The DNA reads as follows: TGTGCCAGCAGCGCAACGGACGGCGGAGATGAAAAACTGTTTTTT. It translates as CASSATDGGDEKLFF.